The clone carrying this T cell receptor beta chain was recorded a few times. The antigen is unknown. TCRdb re-called the 5' RACE reads with MiXCR, one entry per CDR3 protein. In the table there are approximately 600,000 distinct CDR3 sequences, approximately 13% of which are singletons. This CDR3 contains 15 residues. Trimming cost V 4 bases and J 1 base; bases outside gene matches: 7. CDR1 is SGHNT and CDR2 is YYREEE in the germline V gene (reference sequence). The record originates from a study of T cells after yellow fever vaccination. Background on the study: SMART-Seq v4 Ultra Low Input served to prepare low-cell-number fractions. Findings and caveats of the study: Most clones from primary vaccination were detected again post-booster (96% CD4, 88% CD8). On re-exposure, the response was weaker but peaked faster, at day 5 versus 15. From the bulk population, abundant clonotypes could contaminate and appear within FACS-sorted repertoires.

The sample consisted of PBMCs, taken on the day of the yellow fever booster vaccination. This TCR came from a man younger than 40 who received the YFV17D yellow fever vaccine. The genes are TRBV5-4 and TRBJ2-7; TRBD2 aligns across 8 bases. Here the CDR3 DNA reads TGTGCCAGCAGCCCGGGACTAGGTGCGTCCTACGAGCAGTACTTC. Encoded protein: CASSPGLGASYEQYF.